The clone carrying this T cell receptor (beta chain) was observed many times. This record comes from a study of T-cell reconstitution after alpha-beta-depleted transplantation in children. The library targeted TCRbeta and was prepared with unique molecular identifiers. TCRdb reprocessed the PCR reads with MiXCR, giving one entry per CDR3 protein. The sample has around 580,000 distinct CDR3 sequences; 23% are singletons. The germline CDR1 and CDR2 sequences are DFQATT and SNEGSKA (reference sequence). The CDR3 runs 14 residues. The ends were cut back, 1 base at V and 6 bases at J, with 15 bases in the middle.

Sample: PBMCs, mostly from graft donor cells, taken 360 days after TCRalphabeta/CD19-depleted stem cell transplant. The sequence was collected from a boy under three years old who had a stem cell transplant for acute myeloid leukemia, so the T cells may come from the graft donor. This chain connects TRBV20-1 to TRBJ1-2, with TRBD1 as a possible D gene (5 bases). The CDR3 nucleotides are TGCAGTGCTAGAGTGGGACCAAGATTCCATGGCTACACCTTC. Amino acids: CSARVGPRFHGYTF.